Each of the 18 T cell receptor beta chains below was sequenced from the same sample in a study of blood T cells in healthy people across ages. Sample-barcoded 5' priming and a J-beta primer mix drove a second PCR of about 6 to 12 cycles. TCRdb independently ran MiXCR on the 5' RACE reads; one entry per CDR3 protein. The sample has approximately 850,000 distinct CDR3 sequences, roughly 60% seen once. Sequencing used blood. All receptors derive from a man aged 25-45 years in good health.

This clonotype was recorded only once. A read error is possible here, since a much larger clone lies one base away. This sequence joins TRBV3-1 and TRBJ2-6; D is uncertain. The CDR3 spans 15 residues. Germline V gene sequence: CDR1 LGHDT, CDR2 YNNKEL (reference sequence). The CDR3 is CTSSLDATGANVLTF. Written as DNA, the CDR3 is TGTACCAGCAGCCTGGACGCGACTGGGGCCAACGTCCTGACTTTC.

The rearrangement uses TRBV7-2 and TRBJ2-2; a possible D gene is TRBD2 (5 bases). The V gene lost 5 bases and the J gene lost 4 bases, with 8 bases spanning the gap. The CDR3 loop spans 13 amino acids. Per germline, CDR1 SGHTA and CDR2 FQGNSA. CDR3 DNA: TGTGCCAGCAGCCGCGGACTCACCGGGGAGCTGTTTTTT. This sequence encodes CASSRGLTGELFF. The variable domain in full, with the rest retrieved from reference TRBV7-2 and TRBJ2-2, is GAGVSQSPSNKVTEKGKDVELRCDPISGHTALYWYRQSLGQGLEFLIYFQGNSAPDKSGLPSDRFSAERTGGSVSTLTIQRTQQEDSAVYLCASSRGLTGELFFGEGSRLTVL.

This clonotype was found once. The genes are TRBV2 and TRBJ2-1; TRBD2 matches at 10 bases. Germline V lookup: CDR1 SNHLY, CDR2 FYNNEI. The junction had 12 bases not matched to a gene; V was cut back by 4 bases and J by 6 bases. This CDR3 region has 17 residues. In nucleotides, the CDR3 is TGTGCCAGCAGTGCTAGCGGGAGTTTTTTGGGGGCCAATGAGCAGTTCTTC. Its translation is CASSASGSFLGANEQFF.

V usage is TRBV6-5 and J usage is TRBJ2-1; D may match TRBD1 or TRBD2 (5 bases each). V was shortened by 0 bases and J by 4 bases, with 19 bases between the two germline ends. Germline V gene sequence: CDR1 MNHEY, CDR2 SVGAGI. This CDR3 comprises 18 residues. The CDR3 nucleotides read TGTGCCAGCAGTTACTCGACCTTAATGCAGGGACGTTACAATGAGCAGTTCTTC. This sequence encodes CASSYSTLMQGRYNEQFF.

This clonotype occurred once. V is TRBV2 and J is TRBJ2-1; no definite D call. The CDR3 covers 13 residues. The V end lost 2 bases, the J end lost 13 bases, and 15 bases lay between the germline ends. Germline CDR1 is SNHLY and CDR2 is FYNNEI. The CDR3 sequence is CASSESNEETQFF. CDR3 in DNA: TGTGCCAGCAGTGAAAGTAACGAAGAGACCCAGTTCTTC.

In its sample, this clonotype was seen once. One junction end disagrees with the germline gene, perhaps due to a read error. The chain carries TRBV5-6 and TRBJ2-5; maybe TRBD1 (5 bases). CDR3 length: 15 amino acids. The germline CDR1 and CDR2 sequences are SGHDT and YYEEEE. In DNA form, the CDR3 reads TGTACCAGCAGCTCGAACCAGGGTAGTCGAGAGACCCAGTACTTC. This translates into CTSSSNQGSRETQYF. Drawing the rest from reference TRBV5-6 and TRBJ2-5, the complete variable domain is DAGVTQSPTHLIKTRGQQVTLRCSPKSGHDTVSWYQQALGQGPQFIFQYYEEEERQRGNFPDRFSGHQFPNYSSELNVNALLLGDSALYLCTSSSNQGSRETQYFGPGTRLLVL.

The V and J genes are TRBV20-1 and TRBJ2-7; D unresolved. CDR3 size: 14 residues. V was clipped by 3 bases and J by 0 bases, with 12 bases between them. Germline V CDR1 and CDR2: DFQATT, SNEGSKA (reference sequence). The CDR3 region is CSASPGLSSYEQYF. The DNA for the CDR3 is TGCAGTGCTAGTCCTGGCTTATCCTCCTACGAGCAGTACTTC.

The rearrangement uses TRBV4-3 and TRBJ2-7; D not resolved. Between the trimmed V and J ends, which lost 1 base and 0 bases, there was a span of 7 bases. From germline, CDR1 is LGHNA and CDR2 YSLEER. The CDR3 is 14 amino acids. DNA of the CDR3: TGCGCCAGCAGCCAAGTTGTGAGCTCCTACGAGCAGTACTTC. Protein sequence: CASSQVVSSYEQYF.

The gene calls are TRBV6-1 and TRBJ1-2; no firm D call. Germline CDR1 is MNHNS and CDR2 is SASEGT. V was cut by 4 bases and J by 4 bases, with 13 bases left in between. The CDR3 is 14 amino acids. As DNA, the CDR3 is TGTGCCAGCAGTGGTGGGGTCGTCGGCTATGGCTACACCTTC. Protein: CASSGGVVGYGYTF.

This chain connects TRBV7-9 to TRBJ2-1; D uncertain. The CDR3 totals 13 residues. V was trimmed by 6 bases and J by 7 bases, leaving 13 bases between them. CDR1 and CDR2 from the germline V gene are SEHNR and FQNEAQ (reference sequence). CDR3 residues: CASRSSWQNEQFF. Here the CDR3 DNA reads TGTGCCAGCAGGAGCTCCTGGCAAAATGAGCAGTTCTTC. Using reference TRBV7-9 and TRBJ2-1 for the parts outside the CDR3, the full variable domain is DTGVSQNPRHKITKRGQNVTFRCDPISEHNRLYWYRQTLGQGPEFLTYFQNEAQLEKSRLLSDRFSAERPKGSFSTLEIQRTEQGDSAMYLCASRSSWQNEQFFGPGTRLTVL.

The chain combines TRBV7-6 with TRBJ1-5, with a possible D match to TRBD1 (6 bases). V was cut by 5 bases and J by 2 bases, with 13 bases left in between. The CDR3 is 15 amino acids. CDR1 and CDR2 (germline): SGHVS, FNYEAQ. The CDR3, as DNA: TGTGCCAGCAGCCCAGGGGCAGGTGGCAATCAGCCCCAGCATTTT. Translated: CASSPGAGGNQPQHF.

The CDR3 bases are TGTGCCAGCAGGGACAGGGGGCTCAATGAGCAGTACTTC. Translation gives CASRDRGLNEQYF. J is TRBJ2-5 and V is TRBV7-9; the match to TRBD1 covers 11 bases. The V gene's germline CDR1 is SEHNR and CDR2 FQNEAQ (reference sequence). V trimming: 6 bases; J trimming: 11 bases; junction bases outside the gene matches: 8. This CDR3 contains 13 residues.

The chain has TRBV28 and TRBJ2-4; 8 bases map to TRBD1. V shed 3 bases, J shed 6 bases, and the junction held 4 bases outside the gene matches. The CDR3 extends over 14 amino acids. CDR1 and CDR2 from the germline V gene are MDHEN and SYDVKM. The CDR3 DNA follows: TGTGCCAGCAGTTTGTGGCAGGGGGCAAACATTCAGTACTTC. Its protein product is CASSLWQGANIQYF.

The chain couples TRBV21-1 to TRBJ2-5; the table's D call of TRBD2 was not tested on the DNA. TRBV21-1 corresponds to a pseudogene. The CDR3 spans 14 residues. CDR3 DNA: TGTGCCAGCAAGGGCTGCCGGGGAGGAGAGACCCAGTACTTC. Translated, it gives CASKGCRGGETQYF.

A few counts support this clonotype. The J gene is TRBJ2-3, the V gene TRBV25-1; tentatively, D is TRBD2 (6 bases). The V and J ends lost 2 bases and 3 bases respectively, with 12 bases between them. Germline CDR1 reads MGHDK; CDR2 reads SYGVNS. The CDR3 consists of 15 residues. This CDR3 is CASSETRRVTDTQYF. The CDR3 DNA follows: TGTGCCAGCAGTGAAACCAGGAGGGTGACAGATACGCAGTATTTT.

The chain links TRBV4-1 to TRBJ2-1; D is unclear. Germline assignment: CDR1 MGHRA and CDR2 YSYEKL. This CDR3 comprises 11 residues. Trimming pared 3 bases from V and 8 bases from J, leaving 5 bases between. This CDR3 is CASSQSDEQFF. CDR3 DNA sequence: TGCGCCAGCAGCCAGTCAGATGAGCAGTTCTTC.

V is TRBV7-6 and J is TRBJ2-5, with D uncertain. CDR1 SGHVS and CDR2 FNYEAQ come from the germline V gene. With 6 bases removed from V and 5 bases from J, the gap between germline ends came to 13 bases. The CDR3 runs 13 residues. CDR3 protein: CASREHPAETQYF. CDR3 coding DNA: TGTGCCAGCAGAGAGCACCCGGCGGAGACCCAGTACTTC.

The sample holds a few counts of this clonotype. The chain uses TRBV12-3 or TRBV12-4 and TRBJ2-7, with 10 positions matching TRBD1. With 5 bases clipped from V and 2 bases from J, the junction kept 6 bases outside the gene matches. This CDR3 has 15 amino acids. The CDR3 loop reads CASSRPGTGAYEQYF. Written as DNA, the CDR3 is TGTGCCAGCAGTAGACCCGGGACAGGGGCCTACGAGCAGTACTTC.